The 23 T cell receptor beta chains listed next were all sequenced from one sample in a study of blood T cell repertoires in COVID-19. Assay: immunoSEQ multiplex PCR; the TCRdb copy retains only in-frame clones and omits some. In the table there are about 180,000 clones, more than 75% of which are singletons. The source material was PBMCs or T cells enriched from blood (not recorded which). These receptors were taken from a woman between 45 and 60 years old who had recovered from COVID-19.

This chain uses TRBV4-1 with TRBJ2-3, with 7 bases that match TRBD1. Germline V gene sequence: CDR1 MGHRA, CDR2 YSYEKL. Trimming at V came to 1 base and at J to 2 bases, leaving 6 bases not matched to a gene. The CDR3 covers 16 residues. The CDR3 nucleotides read TGCGCCAGCAGCCAAGTCGGGACAGCACTCACAGATACGCAGTATTTT. Translated: CASSQVGTALTDTQYF.

In its sample, this clone was seen a few times. This chain uses TRBV19 with TRBJ2-3; TRBD2 matches at 10 bases. The CDR3 length is 13 residues. CDR1 is LNHDA and CDR2 is SQIVND in the germline V gene (reference sequence). V shed 7 bases, J shed 4 bases, and the junction held 2 bases outside the gene matches. The CDR3: CASNLAGADTQYF. In nucleotides, the CDR3 is TGTGCCAGTAACCTAGCGGGAGCAGATACGCAGTATTTT.

J is TRBJ1-2 and V is TRBV7-2; TRBD1 aligns across 7 bases. Looked up from germline, CDR1 is SGHTA and CDR2 is FQGNSA. The CDR3 consists of 15 residues. V lost 6 bases, J lost 4 bases, and 11 bases stayed unmatched. The CDR3 protein is CASRAPEGQPYGYTF. CDR3 bases: TGTGCCAGCAGAGCCCCCGAGGGACAGCCCTATGGCTACACCTTC.

This rearrangement joins TRBV23-1 to TRBJ2-1, with TRBD1 matching 9 bases. TRBV23-1 is recorded as an ORF, its role being uncertain. J gave up 0 bases and V 3 bases, and 15 bases lay outside the gene matches. CDR3 length: 20 residues. The CDR3 DNA sequence: TGCGCCAGCAGTCACCCCGGACAGGGGCAAGGAGGGAGCTCCTACAATGAGCAGTTCTTC. Translating gives CASSHPGQGQGGSSYNEQFF.

The CDR3 sequence: CASSKCPPIWTGREYYEQYF. DNA for the CDR3: TGTGCCAGCAGCAAATGCCCTCCGATTTGGACCGGACGGGAGTACTACGAGCAGTACTTC. This rearrangement joins TRBV21-1 to TRBJ2-7; the DNA was not compared with TRBD2, the D call given in the table. TRBV21-1 is listed as a pseudogene. The CDR3 has 20 residues.

The V and J genes are TRBV18 and TRBJ2-5, with TRBD2 matching over 9 bases. The CDR3 is made up of 16 amino acids. V gave up 3 bases and J gave up 1 base; unmatched junction bases: 6. CDR1 is KGHSH and CDR2 is LQKENI in the germline V gene. The CDR3 here is CASSPLRLAAQETQYF. In DNA, the CDR3 is TGTGCCAGCTCACCGCTCCGACTAGCGGCCCAAGAGACCCAGTACTTC.

The chain recombines TRBV28 with TRBJ1-4, with D tentatively TRBD1 (5 bases). The CDR3 length is 16 residues. Trimming pared 0 bases from V and 3 bases from J, leaving 11 bases between. In germline, CDR1 is MDHEN, CDR2 SYDVKM. In DNA, the CDR3 is TGTGCCAGCAGTTTATGGGGGGGTGAGGCTAATGAAAAACTGTTTTTT. It yields the protein CASSLWGGEANEKLFF. Complete variable domain (other parts from reference TRBV28 and TRBJ1-4): DVKVTQSSRYLVKRTGEKVFLECVQDMDHENMFWYRQDPGLGLRLIYFSYDVKMKEKGDIPEGYSVSREKKERFSLILESASTNQTSMYLCASSLWGGEANEKLFFGSGTQLSVL.

The gene calls are TRBV7-9 and TRBJ2-3; D might be TRBD1 (5 bases). Germline V gene sequence: CDR1 SEHNR, CDR2 FQNEAQ (reference sequence). V lost 1 base, J lost 3 bases, and 20 bases lay in between. CDR3 size: 18 residues. The DNA for the CDR3 is TGTGCCAGCAGCTTAGTAGTATCCCGAGACAGACCAACAGATACGCAGTATTTT. Amino acid sequence: CASSLVVSRDRPTDTQYF.

This rearrangement joins TRBV27 to TRBJ2-7; TRBD1 agrees at 9 bases. The CDR3 extends over 15 amino acids. V trimming: 6 bases; J trimming: 5 bases; junction bases outside the gene matches: 11. Germline V gene data show CDR1 as MNHEY and CDR2 as SMNVEV (reference sequence). The CDR3 DNA follows: TGTGCCAGCAGCCCTCCGGGACAGGGATGGCACGAGCAGTACTTC. Amino acids: CASSPPGQGWHEQYF.

This clone was seen a single time. The chain couples TRBV7-9 to TRBJ2-3; 12 nucleotides agree with TRBD2. Germline CDR1 SEHNR, CDR2 FQNEAQ (reference sequence). Unmatched junction bases numbered 2, after V lost 1 base and J lost 6 bases. The length of the CDR3 is 15 residues. The CDR3 nucleotides read TGTGCCAGCAGCTTAGGGACTAGCGGGATTGATACGCAGTATTTT. The encoded protein is CASSLGTSGIDTQYF.

The chain is built from TRBV2 and TRBJ2-2; D possibly corresponds to TRBD2 (5 bases). This CDR3 comprises 14 residues. CDR1 and CDR2 from the germline V gene are SNHLY and FYNNEI. V was trimmed by 7 bases and J by 4 bases, leaving 13 bases between them. The CDR3 DNA reads TGTGCCAGCACGAGGGAGTCCCTCACCGGGGAGCTGTTTTTT. Its translation is CASTRESLTGELFF.

The chain uses TRBV30 and TRBJ2-3; TRBD1 matches 11 bases. After removal of 3 bases from V and 7 bases from J, the junction contained 6 bases not matched to a gene. The CDR3 is made up of 14 amino acids. Germline CDR1 and CDR2: GTSNPN and SVGIG (reference sequence). The CDR3 here is CAWRDRGQGYTQYF. CDR3 coding DNA: TGTGCCTGGAGGGACAGGGGGCAAGGGTATACGCAGTATTTT.

In this sample, this clone turned up once. This chain links TRBV4-1 with TRBJ2-3; maybe TRBD1 (6 bases). Germline lookup yields CDR1 MGHRA and CDR2 YSYEKL. The V gene lost 6 bases and the J gene lost 1 base, with 14 bases spanning the gap. The length of the CDR3 is 15 residues. CDR3 protein: CASRFRDTRTDTQYF. The DNA for the CDR3 is TGCGCCAGCAGGTTCCGGGACACCCGCACAGATACGCAGTATTTT.

In its sample, this clone was seen a few times. V and J are TRBV18 and TRBJ2-3, with 7 bases aligning to TRBD1. The CDR3 is 14 amino acids. The trim removed 1 base at V and 6 bases at J, leaving 4 bases unmatched. Germline V gene sequence: CDR1 KGHSH, CDR2 LQKENI. As DNA, the CDR3 is TGTGCCAGCTCACCACGAGGGGGCGTTGATACGCAGTATTTT. Translation gives CASSPRGGVDTQYF.

Written as DNA, the CDR3 is TGTGCCAGCAGCCCTACCGGGACAGGGGCCGAGCAGTACTTC. Translating gives CASSPTGTGAEQYF. The V call is TRBV7-2, the J call TRBJ2-7, with 10 bases lining up with TRBD1. The CDR3 has 14 residues. J gave up 6 bases and V 5 bases, and 7 bases lay outside the gene matches. Germline V gene sequence: CDR1 SGHTA, CDR2 FQGNSA. The full variable domain, rest sourced from reference TRBV7-2 and TRBJ2-7, is GAGVSQSPSNKVTEKGKDVELRCDPISGHTALYWYRQSLGQGLEFLIYFQGNSAPDKSGLPSDRFSAERTGGSVSTLTIQRTQQEDSAVYLCASSPTGTGAEQYFGPGTRLTVT.

The chain is built from TRBV6-5 and TRBJ2-7, with D possibly matching TRBD2 (5 bases). This CDR3 region has 12 residues. V dropped 6 bases and J dropped 1 base, with 7 bases sitting between them. Germline-derived CDR1 and CDR2 are MNHEY and SVGAGI. The CDR3 sequence is CASRRTSYEQYF. CDR3 nucleotides: TGTGCCAGCAGAAGGACTTCCTACGAGCAGTACTTC.

V usage is TRBV6-2 or TRBV6-3 and J usage is TRBJ2-3, with a possible D match to TRBD1 (6 bases). The CDR3 totals 17 residues. V dropped 2 bases and J dropped 3 bases, with 18 bases sitting between them. CDR1 is MNHEY, CDR2 SVGEGT, per germline. The CDR3 bases are TGTGCCAGCAGTTACACTACAGGGAATCTAGGTACAGATACGCAGTATTTT. Translating gives CASSYTTGNLGTDTQYF.

The chain couples TRBV6-2 or TRBV6-3 to TRBJ1-5; no clear D gene. V lost 4 bases and J lost 1, with 14 bases in between. The CDR3 spans 16 residues. Per germline, CDR1 MNHEY and CDR2 SVGEGT. DNA of the CDR3: TGTGCCAGCAGTTGGAGACCGTACATCAGCAATCAGCCCCAGCATTTT. It codes for CASSWRPYISNQPQHF.

The CDR3 coding sequence is TGTGCCAGCATCCACCGAGGGACAGTCTCTGGAAACACCATATATTTT. The encoded protein is CASIHRGTVSGNTIYF. This sequence joins TRBV2 and TRBJ1-3, with 7 positions matching TRBD1. There are 16 residues in the CDR3. Germline V lookup: CDR1 SNHLY, CDR2 FYNNEI. Trimming cost V 7 bases and J 0 bases; bases outside gene matches: 9.

The chain joins TRBV7-2 to TRBJ2-1; 12 positions match TRBD2. CDR1 is SGHTA, CDR2 FQGNSA, per germline. This CDR3 has 13 residues. The V and J ends lost 10 bases and 7 bases, in that order; junction bases with no gene match: 5. CDR3 sequence (DNA): TGTGCCACCAGACTAGCGGGAGCTAATGAGCAGTTCTTC. This gives the protein CATRLAGANEQFF. The variable domain in full, completed from reference TRBV7-2 and TRBJ2-1, reads GAGVSQSPSNKVTEKGKDVELRCDPISGHTALYWYRQSLGQGLEFLIYFQGNSAPDKSGLPSDRFSAERTGGSVSTLTIQRTQQEDSAVYLCATRLAGANEQFFGPGTRLTVL.

The rearrangement links TRBV7-2 to TRBJ1-2; weak D call: TRBD1 (5 bases). The V gene's germline CDR1 is SGHTA and CDR2 FQGNSA. The CDR3 has 12 residues. Trimming removed 10 bases from V and 4 bases from J, with 13 bases in between. CDR3 nucleotides: TGTGCCACCAAGGGGCCGCTCTATGGCTACACCTTC. Translating it yields CATKGPLYGYTF.

V and J are TRBV2 and TRBJ2-2, with D perhaps matching TRBD1 (6 bases). The CDR3 is made up of 13 amino acids. The germline gives CDR1 SNHLY, CDR2 FYNNEI. Trimming pared 4 bases from V and 6 bases from J, leaving 9 bases between. The CDR3 nucleotides read TGTGCCAGCAGTGGGCAGGGGTCCGGGGAGCTGTTTTTT. Amino acids: CASSGQGSGELFF.

The chain has TRBV30 and TRBJ1-2; no clear D. Germline loops: CDR1 GTSNPN, CDR2 SVGIG (reference sequence). Trimming took off 1 base at V and 4 bases at J, with 4 bases between the two ends. The CDR3 runs 11 residues. The CDR3 DNA reads as TGTGCCTGGAGTGCGGTCTATGGCTACACCTTC. Translated, it gives CAWSAVYGYTF.